The 10 T cell receptor beta chains reported below all come from one sample, sequenced in a study of blood T cells in healthy people across ages. The second PCR ran roughly 6 to 12 cycles with a sample-barcoded 5' primer and J-beta primers. Using its own MiXCR run on the 5' RACE reads, TCRdb lists one record per CDR3 protein. The repertoire holds about 1,500,000 distinct CDR3 sequences, with 42% as singletons. Material: blood. Receptors originate from a woman aged 18 to 35 in good health.

The chain couples TRBV28 to TRBJ1-4; D unresolved. Looked up from germline, CDR1 is MDHEN and CDR2 is SYDVKM. Trimming took 6 bases from V and 0 from J, leaving 14 bases between them. This CDR3 spans 16 amino acids. The CDR3 loop is CASSDPVGATNEKLFF. Here the CDR3 DNA reads TGTGCCAGCAGCGACCCGGTCGGAGCAACTAATGAAAAACTGTTTTTT.

The chain employs TRBV27 and TRBJ2-3; possibly TRBD2 for D (5 bases). Trimming shortened V by 5 bases and J by 2 bases, and 11 bases separated the two germline ends. CDR3 size: 14 residues. Per germline, CDR1 MNHEY and CDR2 SMNVEV (reference sequence). This chain's CDR3 is CASSVGVTTDTQYF. As DNA, the CDR3 is TGTGCCAGCAGTGTCGGGGTTACCACAGATACGCAGTATTTT.

In this sample, this clonotype turned up many times. The rearrangement uses TRBV6-1 and TRBJ2-5, with 9 bases that match TRBD2. Germline CDR1 MNHNS, CDR2 SASEGT. Trimming removed 5 bases from V and 5 bases from J; junction bases left unmatched: 3. The CDR3 runs to 13 residues. The CDR3 sequence is CASSTSGRETQYF. As DNA, the CDR3 is TGTGCCAGCAGTACCAGCGGGAGGGAGACCCAGTACTTC.

This chain connects TRBV29-1 to TRBJ1-2, with 8 bases identical to TRBD1. Per germline, CDR1 SQVTM and CDR2 ANQGSEA. This CDR3 contains 11 residues. The V and J ends lost 6 bases and 8 bases, in that order; junction bases with no gene match: 5. The DNA of the CDR3 is TGCAGCGTCCTGACAGGGGAAGGCTACACCTTC. This codes for CSVLTGEGYTF.

This clonotype has just a few counts. The chain has TRBV12-3 or TRBV12-4 and TRBJ2-3; 7 bases align to TRBD2. This CDR3 comprises 14 residues. V gave up 8 bases and J gave up 7 bases; unmatched junction bases: 12. This CDR3 is CASWKGGGRNTQYF. The CDR3 DNA reads as TGTGCCAGCTGGAAAGGCGGGGGTAGAAATACGCAGTATTTT.

The CDR3 region is CASDVAGKYNEQFF. CDR3 DNA sequence: TGTGCCAGCGACGTAGCGGGGAAATACAATGAGCAGTTCTTC. The V and J genes are TRBV12-3 or TRBV12-4 and TRBJ2-1, with 8 bases identical to TRBD2. The CDR3 is 14 residues long. V gave up 8 bases and J gave up 4 bases; unmatched junction bases: 7.

The chain combines TRBV24-1 with TRBJ2-3; weak D call: TRBD1 (6 bases). Trimming shortened V by 3 bases and J by 8 bases, and 14 bases separated the two germline ends. This CDR3 is built from 14 residues. Germline V CDR1 and CDR2: KGHDR, SFDVKD. The CDR3 nucleotides are TGTGCCACCAGTGATCCCCGTAGACAGGCTACGCAGTATTTT. As protein: CATSDPRRQATQYF.

The V call is TRBV2, the J call TRBJ2-1, with TRBD1 identical over 8 bases. V trimming: 6 bases; J trimming: 2 bases; junction bases outside the gene matches: 6. This CDR3 has 15 amino acids. The germline gives CDR1 SNHLY, CDR2 FYNNEI. In nucleotides, the CDR3 is TGTGCCAGCAGGGGATTGGGACAGGCCTACAATGAGCAGTTCTTC. Its translation: CASRGLGQAYNEQFF. The full variable domain, with the rest looked up from reference TRBV2 and TRBJ2-1, is EPEVTQTPSHQVTQMGQEVILRCVPISNHLYFYWYRQILGQKVEFLVSFYNNEISEKSEIFDDQFSVERPDGSNFTLKIRSTKLEDSAMYFCASRGLGQAYNEQFFGPGTRLTVL.

This clonotype was found a few times. The chain has TRBV30 and TRBJ1-2; D call uncertain. CDR1 is GTSNPN, CDR2 SVGIG, per germline (reference sequence). The CDR3 totals 13 residues. The germline V and J ends were trimmed by 0 bases and 6 bases, with 11 bases remaining between them. CDR3: CAWSVGAGDGYTF. The CDR3 DNA sequence: TGTGCCTGGAGTGTAGGTGCGGGAGATGGCTACACCTTC.

The V and J genes are TRBV6-1 and TRBJ2-1; D possibly matches TRBD1 or TRBD2 (6 bases each). V was trimmed by 8 bases and J by 3 bases, leaving 17 bases between them. The CDR3 extends over 15 amino acids. The V gene's germline CDR1 is MNHNS and CDR2 SASEGT. The CDR3 is CASPMRGDIYNEQFF. Written as DNA, the CDR3 is TGTGCCAGCCCTATGAGGGGGGACATCTACAATGAGCAGTTCTTC.